This TCR beta chain is from a study of T cell responses to AZD1222 COVID-19 vaccine. Study-level results: Spike-specific TCR depth and breadth grew after two AZD1222 doses.

To note about this clone: Its target is unknown.

V was pared by 5 bases and J by 7 bases, with 11 bases of the junction left unmatched. Looked up from germline, CDR1 is SGDLS and CDR2 is YYNGEE. The CDR3 runs to 15 residues. Profiling relied on immunoSEQ multiplex PCR, and the TCRdb table lists in-frame clones only, not all of them. The sample has more than 95,000 clones, about 90% seen once. The chain recombines TRBV9 with TRBJ2-3; 9 positions agree with TRBD1. Sequenced here: peripheral blood, sampled on day 0 of AZD1222 vaccination. The clonotype was recovered from an adult in good health. The CDR3 loop is CASRGRDREANTQYF. In DNA, the CDR3 is TGTGCCAGCAGGGGCCGGGACAGGGAGGCCAATACGCAGTATTTT.